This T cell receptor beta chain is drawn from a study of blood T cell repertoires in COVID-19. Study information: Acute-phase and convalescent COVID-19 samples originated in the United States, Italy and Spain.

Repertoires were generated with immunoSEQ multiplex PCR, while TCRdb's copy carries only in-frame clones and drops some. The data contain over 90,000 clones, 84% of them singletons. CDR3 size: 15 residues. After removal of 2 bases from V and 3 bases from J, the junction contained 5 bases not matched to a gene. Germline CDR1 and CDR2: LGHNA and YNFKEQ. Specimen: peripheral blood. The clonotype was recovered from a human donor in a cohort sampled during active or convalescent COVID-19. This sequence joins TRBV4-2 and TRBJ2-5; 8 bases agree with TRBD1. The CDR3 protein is CASSQTDREKETQYF. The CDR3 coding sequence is TGTGCCAGCAGCCAAACGGACAGGGAGAAAGAGACCCAGTACTTC.